What follows are 15 T cell receptor beta chains derived from one specimen sequenced in a study of PD-1 blockade in mismatch repair-deficient tumors (dated by TCRdb to about 2017). The library was obtained by the immunoSEQ multiplex PCR assay. The immuneACCESS repertoire file appears here via TCRdb, limited to in-frame rearrangements. These files lack a portion of the clones; in checked studies, under half of the deficit traces to unresolved V genes, and the cause of the others is not known. The sample table records some 120,000 clones; around three quarters of these occur just once. 4.5% to 5.5% of the sample is taken by the ten largest. Sequences were derived from peripheral blood, sampled 60 weeks after starting pembrolizumab. The origin of the receptors is an adult with mismatch repair-deficient cancer.

V gene TRBV7-9 combines with J gene TRBJ2-2, with D tentatively TRBD1 or TRBD2 (5 bases each). V was cut by 5 bases and J by 4 bases, with 14 bases left in between. The germline CDR1 and CDR2 sequences are SEHNR and FQNEAQ (reference sequence). The CDR3 has 15 residues. The CDR3: CASSRGTPGTGELFF. DNA of the CDR3: TGTGCCAGCAGCCGTGGGACGCCGGGCACCGGGGAGCTGTTTTTT.

The chain recombines TRBV7-9 with TRBJ1-1; D is undetermined. Germline CDR1 and CDR2: SEHNR and FQNEAQ (reference sequence). Between the trimmed V and J ends, which lost 5 bases and 0 bases, there was a span of 13 bases. There are 15 residues in the CDR3. Here the CDR3 reads CASSPRAGLNTEAFF. In DNA form, the CDR3 reads TGTGCCAGCAGCCCCCGGGCTGGGTTGAACACTGAAGCTTTCTTT.

V and J are TRBV29-1 and TRBJ1-4, with D maybe TRBD1 (6 bases). V lost 2 bases to trimming and J lost 13 bases, with 17 bases between them. The CDR3 length is 13 residues. Germline-derived CDR1 and CDR2 are SQVTM and ANQGSEA. For the CDR3, the DNA is TGCAGCGTTGAACGGACAGATATGAAAGTACTGTTTTTT. Translating it yields CSVERTDMKVLFF.

This chain links TRBV28 with TRBJ2-7; 10 bases fit TRBD1. V trimming: 4 bases; J trimming: 11 bases; junction bases outside the gene matches: 2. This CDR3 spans 11 amino acids. CDR1 is MDHEN and CDR2 is SYDVKM in the germline V gene. The CDR3 DNA reads as TGTGCCAGCAGTTCAGGACAGGGGGAGTACTTC. As protein: CASSSGQGEYF.

The V gene is TRBV9, the J gene TRBJ1-2; perhaps TRBD1 as D (5 bases). The germline V gene encodes CDR1 SGDLS and CDR2 YYNGEE. V was clipped by 6 bases and J by 4 bases, with 13 bases between them. The CDR3 spans 13 residues. CDR3 sequence: CASTRDSVYGYTF. CDR3 nucleotide sequence: TGTGCCAGCACCAGAGACAGTGTCTATGGCTACACCTTC.

The J gene is TRBJ1-3, the V gene TRBV11-2, with 8 positions matching TRBD1. Germline V lookup: CDR1 SGHAT, CDR2 FQNNGV. CDR3 length: 16 residues. The V gene end was trimmed by 3 bases and the J gene end by 3 bases; junction bases not matched to a gene: 7. The DNA of the CDR3 is TGTGCCAGCAGCTTTGCAGGGGGCTCGATTGGAAACACCATATATTTT. Protein product: CASSFAGGSIGNTIYF.

This chain connects TRBV7-9 to TRBJ2-2; no clear D gene. This CDR3 contains 11 residues. Trimming stripped 0 bases from V and 7 bases from J, with 0 bases between. Germline V gene data show CDR1 as SEHNR and CDR2 as FQNEAQ (reference sequence). The chain's CDR3 is CASSLAGELFF. The CDR3 DNA is TGTGCCAGCAGCTTAGCCGGGGAGCTGTTTTTT.

The chain has TRBV7-8 and TRBJ2-7; unclear D gene. Germline assignment: CDR1 SGHVS and CDR2 FQNEAQ. V dropped 4 bases and J dropped 6 bases, with 13 bases sitting between them. The CDR3 runs to 13 residues. CDR3 residues: CASSSNLGREQYF. The CDR3 DNA is TGTGCCAGCAGCTCGAATCTTGGGCGCGAGCAGTACTTC.

V gene TRBV7-8 combines with J gene TRBJ1-1, with D unresolved. This CDR3 is 13 amino acids long. Germline V gives CDR1 SGHVS, CDR2 FQNEAQ. V was clipped by 8 bases and J by 1 base, with 11 bases between them. The CDR3 loop reads CASVITGNTEAFF. CDR3 nucleotides: TGTGCCAGCGTTATCACCGGGAACACTGAAGCTTTCTTT.

This sequence joins TRBV13 and TRBJ2-3, with 12 nucleotides matching TRBD2. CDR3 length: 17 amino acids. CDR1 is PRHDT, CDR2 FYEKMQ, per germline (reference sequence). After removal of 2 bases from V and 7 bases from J, the junction contained 10 bases not matched to a gene. The CDR3: CASSLSLAGGQENTQYF. Here the CDR3 DNA reads TGTGCCAGCAGCTTAAGCCTAGCGGGAGGGCAAGAGAATACGCAGTATTTT.

The rearrangement links TRBV30 to TRBJ2-1, with D possibly TRBD2 on 6 matching bases. The CDR3 is 15 residues long. Germline V gene lookup returns CDR1 GTSNPN and CDR2 SVGIG (reference sequence). V was trimmed by 3 bases and J by 9 bases, leaving 21 bases between them. The CDR3 DNA sequence: TGTGCCTGGAGCGGGCCTCTAACCCGGGGGTTTGAGCAGTTCTTC. Protein product: CAWSGPLTRGFEQFF.

This clone appeared a few times. The J gene is TRBJ2-7, the V gene TRBV27; the match to TRBD1 covers 9 bases. Germline V gene sequence: CDR1 MNHEY, CDR2 SMNVEV (reference sequence). V trimming: 10 bases; J trimming: 3 bases; junction bases outside the gene matches: 4. The CDR3 has 12 residues. The CDR3 loop reads CATGQGSYEQYF. In DNA form, the CDR3 reads TGTGCCACCGGACAGGGGAGCTACGAGCAGTACTTC.

There are a few counts of this clone. The J gene is TRBJ1-2, the V gene TRBV5-4; D is uncertain. V dropped 0 bases and J dropped 6 bases, with 9 bases sitting between them. There are 13 residues in the CDR3. Germline loops: CDR1 SGHNT, CDR2 YYREEE (reference sequence). CDR3 in DNA: TGTGCCAGCAGCTTGGCGGGGAGGGATGGCTACACCTTC. Protein sequence: CASSLAGRDGYTF.

The chain links TRBV30 to TRBJ2-7, with D tentatively TRBD1 (5 bases). In germline, CDR1 is GTSNPN, CDR2 SVGIG (reference sequence). Trimming took off 1 base at V and 3 bases at J, with 10 bases between the two ends. This CDR3 comprises 13 residues. Written as DNA, the CDR3 is TGTGCCTGGAGTGAGGGGCTCGGCTACGAGCAGTACTTC. Its translation: CAWSEGLGYEQYF.

The chain carries TRBV2 and TRBJ1-4; no definite D call. The CDR3 covers 15 residues. Germline-derived CDR1 and CDR2 are SNHLY and FYNNEI. With 6 bases removed from V and 0 bases from J, the gap between germline ends came to 11 bases. CDR3 DNA: TGTGCCAGCAGGCCCCTCTTATCAACTAATGAAAAACTGTTTTTT. Translated, it gives CASRPLLSTNEKLFF.